This T cell receptor (beta chain) originates from a study of CD8 T cells in Susac syndrome. Random hexamers were used to reverse transcribe an amount of roughly 0.45 to 1 ug RNA. TCRdb passed the immunoSEQ multiplex PCR reads through MiXCR, listing each CDR3 protein once. This table has under 200,000 distinct CDR3 sequences, 90% to 95% appearing once. TCR beta sequences were obtained from blood CD8+ and CD4+ T cells. V lost 0 bases, J lost 3 bases, and 7 bases stayed unmatched. This CDR3 is built from 16 residues. The germline gives CDR1 SQVTM, CDR2 ANQGSEA. The sample was CD4+ T cells from PBMCs. The chain has TRBV29-1 and TRBJ1-1, with 10 bases lining up with TRBD1. The TCR was taken from a human donor in good health. The CDR3 region is CSVEDEGQGRDTEAFF. The CDR3 region has the DNA TGCAGCGTTGAAGATGAGGGACAGGGGCGAGACACTGAAGCTTTCTTT.